This TCR beta chain was retrieved from a study of cytomegalovirus exposure and HLA in healthy donors. The overall study: Researchers previously reported finding fewer than 140 million unique TCR beta sequences from approximately 200 million T cells.

This clone was observed once. This CDR3 comprises 16 residues. The ends were cut back, 5 bases at V and 2 bases at J, with 15 bases in the middle. Germline loops: CDR1 MNHEY, CDR2 SMNVEV (reference sequence). Primers included in the PCR were 60 Vbeta and 13 Jbeta primers. Data came from immunoSEQ multiplex PCR; TCRdb stores just in-frame clones and leaves some out. The sample carries roughly 100,000 clones, over 70% recorded once. The sequencing sample was made of PBMCs. The J gene is TRBJ1-4, the V gene TRBV27; weak D call: TRBD1 (6 bases). This TCR came from a male donor in good health and CMV-seropositive. CDR3: CASSILTGPTNEKLFF. CDR3 bases: TGTGCCAGCAGTATTTTAACAGGGCCTACTAATGAAAAACTGTTTTTT.